A single sample is the source of the 15 T cell receptor beta chains below, sequenced in a study of blood T cell repertoires in COVID-19. Method: immunoSEQ multiplex PCR; TCRdb's copy keeps in-frame clones and lacks some. The repertoire includes 290,000 or so clones, about 88% of them detected once, and around 1.2% sits in the top ten. The source material was peripheral blood. These receptors all come from a man in his 70s with acute or convalescent COVID-19.

This clone was found once. V and J are TRBV7-9 and TRBJ1-4; unclear D gene. Germline values: CDR1 SEHNR, CDR2 FQNEAQ (reference sequence). The CDR3 contains 14 residues. V was cut by 5 bases and J by 5 bases, with 12 bases left in between. The CDR3 reads CASSPVVNNEKLFF. The DNA for the CDR3 is TGTGCCAGCAGCCCAGTGGTCAACAATGAAAAACTGTTTTTT.

The V call is TRBV7-2, the J call TRBJ2-3; 9 bases line up with TRBD2. Germline V gene sequence: CDR1 SGHTA, CDR2 FQGNSA. This CDR3 region has 16 residues. The J segment lost 2 bases and the V segment lost 4 bases, leaving 7 bases of the junction unmatched. The CDR3 nucleotides read TGTGCCAGCAGCTCCTGGACTAGCGCAAACACAGATACGCAGTATTTT. The encoded protein is CASSSWTSANTDTQYF.

The chain carries TRBV7-2 and TRBJ1-2, with a tentative D call TRBD1 (6 bases). With 1 base removed from V and 5 bases from J, the gap between germline ends came to 11 bases. The V gene's germline CDR1 is SGHTA and CDR2 FQGNSA. CDR3 length: 14 residues. In nucleotides, the CDR3 is TGTGCCAGCAGCTTAGGGGCAGGGGAGTATGGCTACACCTTC. This encodes CASSLGAGEYGYTF.

The genes are TRBV29-1 and TRBJ2-5, with TRBD2 as a possible D gene (5 bases). The CDR3 has 14 amino acids. Germline loops: CDR1 SQVTM, CDR2 ANQGSEA. The germline V and J ends were trimmed by 0 bases and 5 bases, with 13 bases remaining between them. DNA of the CDR3: TGCAGCGTTGAAGAACCGGGAACGCCGGAGACCCAGTACTTC. Its protein is CSVEEPGTPETQYF.

The chain employs TRBV5-5 and TRBJ2-3, with 10 bases aligning to TRBD2. Germline lookup yields CDR1 SGHKS and CDR2 YYEKEE (reference sequence). The CDR3 extends over 14 amino acids. J was trimmed by 4 bases and V by 4 bases; bases with no gene match: 3. CDR3 bases: TGTGCCAGCAGCCCCGGGACTAGCGCAGATACGCAGTATTTT. Protein sequence: CASSPGTSADTQYF.

The rearrangement links TRBV6-4 to TRBJ1-6; weak D call: TRBD1 (5 bases). Looked up from germline, CDR1 is MRHNA and CDR2 is SNTAGT. Trimming stripped 7 bases from V and 9 bases from J, with 16 bases between. The length of the CDR3 is 14 residues. The CDR3, as DNA: TGTGCCAGCAAAGAAGATCCAGGGATTTCACCCCTCCACTTT. Protein product: CASKEDPGISPLHF.

The genes are TRBV12-3 or TRBV12-4 and TRBJ1-1; D is uncertain. Trimming stripped 3 bases from V and 4 bases from J, with 9 bases between. There are 13 residues in the CDR3. CDR3 sequence reads: CASSLMRLTEAFF. The CDR3, as DNA: TGTGCCAGCAGTTTGATGCGGCTCACTGAAGCTTTCTTT.

The CDR3 DNA reads TGTGCCAGCAGCCCGGGACTGTACTATGGCTACACCTTC. Translation: CASSPGLYYGYTF. The gene calls are TRBV7-9 and TRBJ1-2; D is perhaps TRBD1 (5 bases). Trimming pared 5 bases from V and 3 bases from J, leaving 10 bases between. Germline values: CDR1 SEHNR, CDR2 FQNEAQ (reference sequence). The CDR3 spans 13 residues.

V is TRBV19 and J is TRBJ1-5, with 8 bases matching TRBD1. The length of the CDR3 is 14 residues. Germline trimming cut 5 bases from V and 5 bases from J; bases unmatched to any gene: 5. Germline lookup yields CDR1 LNHDA and CDR2 SQIVND (reference sequence). The CDR3 nucleotides read TGTGCCAGTAGTGCCCACAGGGGGGATCAGCCCCAGCATTTT. It is translated as CASSAHRGDQPQHF.

The chain uses TRBV11-2 and TRBJ1-2, with 10 nucleotides matching TRBD1. The CDR3 length is 16 residues. The ends lost 0 bases at V and 5 bases at J; junction bases unmatched: 6. Germline V gene lookup returns CDR1 SGHAT and CDR2 FQNNGV. The CDR3 reads CASSLDLWTGGYGYTF. CDR3 nucleotides: TGTGCCAGCAGCTTAGACCTTTGGACAGGGGGTTATGGCTACACCTTC.

The chain combines TRBV11-3 with TRBJ2-1, with TRBD2 matching over 8 bases. V shed 0 bases, J shed 3 bases, and the junction held 4 bases outside the gene matches. CDR1 is SGHNT, CDR2 YENEEA, per germline. CDR3 length: 16 amino acids. The CDR3 loop reads CASSLDAGGDYNEQFF. The CDR3 DNA follows: TGTGCCAGCAGCTTAGACGCGGGAGGAGACTACAATGAGCAGTTCTTC.

The chain recombines TRBV6-2 or TRBV6-3 with TRBJ2-7; 9 positions agree with TRBD2. Germline trimming cut 6 bases from V and 7 bases from J; bases unmatched to any gene: 4. Germline assignment: CDR1 MNHEY and CDR2 SVGEGT. The CDR3 has 12 residues. Written as DNA, the CDR3 is TGTGCCAGCAGCCCGGCGGGAGGGGAGCAGTACTTC. It encodes CASSPAGGEQYF.

The rearrangement joins TRBV14 to TRBJ2-1; 7 bases match TRBD2. Germline CDR1 SGHDN, CDR2 FVKESK. CDR3 length: 16 amino acids. The junction had 9 bases not matched to a gene; V was cut back by 4 bases and J by 3 bases. DNA for the CDR3: TGTGCCAGCAGCCGAGGGTTGCGGGAGCTCTACAATGAGCAGTTCTTC. It yields the protein CASSRGLRELYNEQFF.

This clone was counted between two and nine times. The chain joins TRBV5-6 to TRBJ2-1, with 12 bases that match TRBD2. This CDR3 has 15 amino acids. Germline-derived CDR1 and CDR2 are SGHDT and YYEEEE. The V gene end was trimmed by 3 bases and the J gene end by 7 bases; junction bases not matched to a gene: 5. CDR3 coding DNA: TGTGCCAGCAGCTGGGGACTAGCGGGCCTAAATGAGCAGTTCTTC. Translated, it gives CASSWGLAGLNEQFF.

The genes are TRBV28 and TRBJ1-4; TRBD1 matches at 7 bases. J gave up 9 bases and V 6 bases, and 13 bases lay outside the gene matches. The germline CDR1 and CDR2 sequences are MDHEN and SYDVKM. The CDR3 sequence is 15 residues long. CDR3 sequence (DNA): TGTGCCAGCAGCCAGCCAGGGGGGTCTAGCAAAAAACTGTTTTTT. This sequence encodes CASSQPGGSSKKLFF.